This T cell receptor (beta chain) was profiled in a study of cytomegalovirus exposure and HLA in healthy donors (dated by TCRdb to about 2017). Broadly, across the study: In an earlier analysis of under 600 of the donors, 250 to 350 Gb of sequence data and some 120 million unique TCR beta sequences from about 180 million T cells were reported. Roughly 300 gigabases of sequencing data and 70 million to 100 million unique TCR sequences were included in an early release covering about 700 HLA-typed donors. Among the approximately 430 genotyped donors, around 81% belonged to the genetic ancestry cluster associated with self-reported Caucasian donors. The aim of the study was to test whether cataloging public T cell receptors could identify signatures of past pathogen exposure. The study profiled the T cell repertoires of approximately 700 subjects by immunosequencing and related them to cytomegalovirus serostatus. A separate validation cohort of about 110 different subjects was used in addition to the roughly 670-subject first cohort. To predict cytomegalovirus infection status, the study brought together high-throughput TCR immunosequencing, statistical association of individual TCRs with disease status, and machine learning. To study patterns of TCR occurrence, a later analysis re-analyzed previously published TCR beta repertoires from 700 or so donors and added high-resolution HLA genotyping. Rather than drawing on any new phenotypic data, the later analysis identified candidate immune exposures from TCR beta sequences and the way those sequences occurred across donors. An earlier analysis of approximately 630 of the donors applied high-throughput TCR beta sequencing to assess whether each TCR beta V gene segment acted as functional or pseudogenic. Donor age, sex, ethnicity and CMV serostatus were compiled alongside the repertoire data. A later genetic analysis used genome-wide SNP genotypes for about three fifths of the roughly 700 donors, treating that subset as a discovery cohort. Every discovery cohort repertoire had been produced on one sequencing platform. Class I and class II HLA loci were covered by the typing at four-digit resolution. The number of typed donors differed by locus: about 620-640 for A, B, C, DRB1 and DQB1; approximately 520 for DQA1; approximately 600 for DPA1; and about 470 for DPB1. Several DR-DQ haplotypes were treated as single units for association and clustering because of strong linkage in the cohort. Across around 400 genotyped donors of the cohort, an average of about 240,000 unique TCR beta nucleotide sequences per donor were sequenced, and around 19% of those sequences were non-productive. Study-wide conclusions, independent of this receptor: In the study, approximately 150 TCR beta chains were listed as associated with cytomegalovirus. Because HLA typing was unavailable for some donors at each locus, only the typed subset was used in association tests. The authors suggested that the approach could potentially be generalized to other disease states and immunological phenotypes. The classifier was reported to diagnose cytomegalovirus status with high specificity and sensitivity in both the original and validation cohorts. A later analysis found that TCR association rates varied across HLA loci, with DRB1 alleles showing the most associated TCRs and HLA-C alleles the fewest. This cohort had only TCR beta chains sequenced, and the lack of alpha or paired-chain data limited which features could be detected. Most CMV-associated TCR beta chains appeared to be HLA-restricted in a later analysis, and the HLA associations seemed to be driven largely by CMV exposure. Fewer than 20 rarely observed V segments, including chromosome 9 orphons, were excluded from the earlier analysis of 550 to 700 of the donors because counts were too low. Across donors, most TCR sequences were observed very rarely, whereas some public TCRs were present in many individuals. A further reported finding was that TCR beta sequences accurately predicted the HLA-A and HLA-B alleles for most subjects in the first cohort. The presence/absence analyses assumed that sequencing depth was roughly uniform across donors, and that assumption may not be true. According to a later analysis, parvovirus B19, influenza, CMV and Epstein-Barr virus appeared linked to several top co-occurrence clusters. The 87-base-pair reads could not distinguish some IMGT-functional V segments, including TRBV6-2 and TRBV6-3, so those segments were excluded. In an earlier analysis of some 500 of the donors, most TCR beta V segments appeared in productive rearrangements about 87% or about 30% of the time, broadly matching IMGT annotations. In a later analysis, HLA-associated TCR beta chains showed more clonal expansion and lower generation probabilities than non-associated chains that were equally common. According to a later genetic analysis, donors in an Asian-associated ancestry cluster had fewer N-insertions in productive TCRs than the approximately 670-donor mean. When HLA alleles, especially DR and DQ, strongly co-occurred, TCR associations were difficult to assign to individual alleles. The only immune exposure information available for the cohort was CMV serostatus. An association between a missense DCLRE1C variant and V-gene and J-gene trimming of TCR beta chains was found in a later genetic analysis and replicated in an independent cohort. Specific HLA alleles were associated with more than 15,000 TCR beta sequences at a false discovery rate of 0.05 in a later analysis. Correlated functional status among segregating V segments might reflect linkage disequilibrium, but an unknown experimental factor could not be ruled out. A cluster of highly shared sequence variants was judged likely to represent a technical artifact of the sequencing pipeline. A few of the identified cytomegalovirus-associated TCR beta chains were confirmed in vitro to be specific for cytomegalovirus antigens.

Libraries were built with the immunoSEQ multiplex PCR assay. A mixture of 60 forward primers for TCR Vbeta segments and 13 reverse primers for TCR Jbeta segments was used in the multiplex PCR. Amplification of the CDR3 region of rearranged TCR beta genes was performed with a multiplex PCR assay on genomic DNA. On the Illumina HiSeq System, the amplified TCR beta libraries were sequenced as 87-base-pair reads. As for the original processing: A later analysis tallied roughly 78 million unique TCR beta chains across the 666 repertoires, and 10 million to 11 million of those chains were shared by two or more donors. Raw reads were error-corrected and collapsed into unique sequences by a nearest-neighbor algorithm in which closely related sequences were merged to remove PCR and sequencing errors. CDR3 sequences were aligned to IMGT reference sequences to assign V, D and J gene segments. For a sequence to be retained, at least a six-nucleotide match to both a V gene segment and a J gene segment was required. Rearrangements were called productive when the CDR3 lacked stop codons and stayed in frame with V and J; all others were non-productive. Following IMGT convention, CDR3 was defined as the stretch from the second conserved V-encoded cysteine to the conserved J-encoded phenylalanine. In an earlier analysis of more than 550 of the donors, sequences lacking an unambiguous match to a single V gene segment were excluded. In an earlier analysis of 587 of the donors, V segments were called functional above 56.7% productive rearrangements and were called segregating when the between-donor standard deviation exceeded 5%. A statistical classification framework was built to diagnose cytomegalovirus status from the catalog of TCR beta chain sequences. A later analysis assigned V and J genes by comparing TCR nucleotide sequences with IMGT/GENE-DB human TR gene sequences. A later analysis assigned CDR3 sequences and most-parsimonious VDJ recombination scenarios with the TCRdist pipeline. In a later analysis, each TCR beta chain was defined by its CDR3 amino acid sequence together with its V-gene family, and reads lacking a unique V-gene family were excluded. To address suspected cross-contamination and a sequencing artifact, a later analysis removed around 590 highly shared, low-generation-probability nucleotide sequences. In a later analysis, a clonal expansion index for each public chain was calculated from normalized within-repertoire ranks of inferred template counts. In a later analysis, generation probabilities were computed with a VDJ recombination model fitted to out-of-frame rearrangements, and the resulting probabilities were checked against IGoR. In a later analysis, TCR-TCR, TCR-HLA and TCR-CMV co-occurrence was scored with hypergeometric tests, and a repertoire-size bias correction was applied to TCR pairs. To estimate false discovery rates, a later analysis permuted the HLA or CMV assignments 20 times. A later analysis grouped co-occurring TCRs with DBSCAN, adding TCRdist sequence similarity when clustering within HLA-allele-positive subsets. Co-occurrence clustering excluded repertoires with fewer than 30,000 or more than 120,000 public chains, plus five with anomalous nucleotide sharing. Sourced from immuneACCESS, this table was stored by TCRdb with only in-frame sequences that have V and J called. A share of the clones is absent; for the studies checked, an unresolved V gene accounts for under half, and the remainder has no known explanation. From that table come the V and J calls and clone size; the DNA was used to work out D and trimming. For this sample the table gives 150,000 to 180,000 clones, of which roughly 80% were detected only once. The ten largest account for under 4.5% of the sample.

The cohort consisted of some 730 healthy bone marrow donors. At the time of sampling, all cohort members were nominally healthy, though unrecorded immune exposures were likely present. The donor was CMV seronegative and belonged to the group of over 300 seronegative cohort members. A peripheral blood sample was provided by each donor, and peripheral blood mononuclear cells were used for TCR beta sequencing. The Qiagen DNeasy Blood Extraction Kit was used to extract genomic DNA from the blood cell samples. CDR3 length: 14 amino acids, cysteine to phenylalanine. The retained sequence is limited to the CDR3, 42 bases, with the frame set at the first base. V loses 0 bases at its end and J loses 11 bases; junction bases beyond the gene matches: 9. Via the germline V gene, CDR1 is MNHEY and CDR2 SVGAGI. About this clone: Its antigen specificity is not known. Per-nucleotide qualities are absent, and no much larger clonotype sits a single base away.

Recombination connected TRBV6-5 to TRBJ1-1, and TRBD1 matches 7 of the central bases. The sample consisted of PBMCs. The sequence was obtained from a woman aged 40-49 years in good health and CMV-seronegative. The CDR3 sequence is CASSYSAGTEDAFF. Read as DNA, the sequence is TGTGCCAGCAGTTACTCCGCCGGGACAGAGGACGCTTTCTTT.